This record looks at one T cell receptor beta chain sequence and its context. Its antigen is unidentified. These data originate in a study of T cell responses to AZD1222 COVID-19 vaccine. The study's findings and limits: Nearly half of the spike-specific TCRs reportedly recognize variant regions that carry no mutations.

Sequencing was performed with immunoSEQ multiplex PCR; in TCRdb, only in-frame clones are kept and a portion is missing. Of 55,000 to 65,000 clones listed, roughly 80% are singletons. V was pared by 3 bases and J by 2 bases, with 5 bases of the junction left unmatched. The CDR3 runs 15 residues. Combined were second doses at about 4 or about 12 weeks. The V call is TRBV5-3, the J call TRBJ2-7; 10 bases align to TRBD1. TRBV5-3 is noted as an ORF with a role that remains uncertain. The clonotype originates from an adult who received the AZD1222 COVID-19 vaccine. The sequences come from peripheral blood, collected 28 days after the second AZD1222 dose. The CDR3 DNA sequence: TGTGCCAGAAGCTGGGGACAGGGGACCCCCTACGAGCAGTACGTC. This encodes CARSWGQGTPYEQYV.